Listed below are T cell receptor beta chains from one sample, sequenced in a study of Graves' ophthalmopathy and Graves' hyperthyroidism. Using its own MiXCR run on the multiplex PCR reads, TCRdb lists one record per CDR3 protein. The data show around 660,000 distinct CDR3 sequences, roughly 41% seen once. Sequencing used peripheral blood. Receptor source: an adult man with Graves' ophthalmopathy. Each CDR3 is given with its conserved first and last residue. The D gene is left open where the match is weak. Expanded clones get a size class; other rows say once, few or many, or leave the size out.

>many|TRBV7-2|.|TRBJ2-7
TGTGCCAGCAGCACCGAGGGGTACGAGCAGTACTTC
CASSTEGYEQYF
>once|TRBV4-1|TRBD1|TRBJ2-7
TGCGCCAGCAGCCAAGCGGGACAGGGAGGTTCCTACGAGCAGCACTTC
CASSQAGQGGSYEQHF
>many|TRBV29-1|TRBD1|TRBJ1-2
TGCAGCGTGATCCGGGACAGTACGATCTATGGCTACACCTTC
CSVIRDSTIYGYTF
>many|TRBV2|TRBD1|TRBJ2-6
TGTGCCAGCACACCGGGACAGGGGGTATCTGGGGCCAACGTCCTGACTTTC
CASTPGQGVSGANVLTF
>many|TRBV2|.|TRBJ2-7
TGTGCCAGCAGTCCCTCCTCGGGCTACGAGCAGTACTTC
CASSPSSGYEQYF
>once|TRBV24-1|.|TRBJ1-3
TGTGCCACCACCCATCCGGTCACCTCTGGAAACACCATATATTTT
CATTHPVTSGNTIYF
>.|TRBV7-8|TRBD2|TRBJ2-1
TGTGCCAGCAGCTTAGAATCTGGAAGCGGGAGTAGGGATGAGCAGTTCTTC
CASSLESGSGSRDEQFF
>.|TRBV10-3|.|TRBJ2-5
TGTGCCATCAGCCTGGGACTGGGACAGGAGACCCAGTACTTC
CAISLGLGQETQYF
>.|TRBV5-1|.|TRBJ1-2
TGCGCCAGCAGCTTGGACCGGGACTACGCCTTC
CASSLDRDYAF
>many|TRBV19|.|TRBJ1-4
TGTGCCAGTACTCAATTCCCGAACAGGGTACATGAAAAACTGTTTTTT
CASTQFPNRVHEKLFF
>.|TRBV15|TRBD1|TRBJ1-1
TGTGCCACCAGCATTAAAGACAGGGTTGCGGCTGAAGCTTTCTTT
CATSIKDRVAAEAFF
>many|TRBV7-7|TRBD2|TRBJ2-5
TGTGCTAGCAGCTTAGCAACCGGGGGGGTGACCCAGTACTTC
CASSLATGGVTQYF
>many|TRBV9|.|TRBJ2-2
TGTGCCAGCAGCGTCGGACTTAACACCGGGGAGCTGTTTTTT
CASSVGLNTGELFF
>many|TRBV19|.|TRBJ1-5
TGTGCCAGTAGTAAAGGGAATCAGCCCCAGCATTTT
CASSKGNQPQHF
>.|TRBV2|.|TRBJ2-7
TGTGCCAGCAGTGAAATCGGTGAGAGAGGCTACGAGCAGTACTTC
CASSEIGERGYEQYF
>.|TRBV3-1|TRBD1|TRBJ1-2
TGTGCTAGCAGCCAACCGGGAGACAGGGGTCATGGCTACACCTTC
CASSQPGDRGHGYTF
>.|TRBV30|TRBD1|TRBJ1-6
TGTGCCTGGAGTGTCCAGGGGGTAGCACCCCTCCACTTT
CAWSVQGVAPLHF
>.|TRBV12-3/TRBV12-4|.|TRBJ2-2
.
CASILAGGDSNTGELFF
>.|TRBV7-9|.|TRBJ1-2
TGTGCCAGTAAGCCGCTAGGGGCAGGGTCTGTCGGCTACACCTTC
CASKPLGAGSVGYTF
>.|TRBV5-1|.|TRBJ1-6
TGCGCCAGCAGCTTGGAAGGAGGCAGGGGCTCTTCACCCCTCCACTTT
CASSLEGGRGSSPLHF
>many|TRBV11-2|TRBD1|TRBJ1-5
TGTGCCAGCAGCTTGACAGGGAGGATTCAGCCCCAGCATTTT
CASSLTGRIQPQHF
>.|TRBV11-1|.|TRBJ1-5
TGTGCCAGCAGCCCTGGCGGTGAAGCCCAGCATTTT
CASSPGGEAQHF
>.|TRBV12-5|TRBD1|TRBJ2-7
TGTGCCAGCAGTGAAGGGCCGGACAGGGTGAACGAGCAGTACTTC
CASSEGPDRVNEQYF
>many|TRBV25-1|.|TRBJ1-4
TGTGCCAGCAGCGGAGGGGACGAAAAACTGTTTTTT
CASSGGDEKLFF
>.|TRBV7-8|TRBD1|TRBJ1-2
TGTGCCAGCAGCTTCCCGGACAGGGTCAGCTATGGCTACACCTTC
CASSFPDRVSYGYTF
>many|TRBV19|.|TRBJ1-1
TGTGCCAGTAGTATCGGATTCGTGTACACTCAATCGGGGAACACTGAAGCTTTCTTT
CASSIGFVYTQSGNTEAFF
>.|TRBV7-9|.|TRBJ1-5
TGTGCCAGCAGCCCACCTACAGGTCTGCCCCAGCATTTT
CASSPPTGLPQHF
>many|TRBV7-9|TRBD2|TRBJ2-7
TGCGCCAGCAGCTTGGGGGGACTAGCCTACGAGCAGTACTTC
CASSLGGLAYEQYF
>few|TRBV7-8|TRBD1|TRBJ2-7
TGTGCCAGCAGCTTAGGACCCCAGGGGGCATACAACGAGCAGTACTTC
CASSLGPQGAYNEQYF
>many|TRBV7-9|.|TRBJ2-5
TGTGCCAGCAGCTTAGTAGGGGACATCCAAGAGACCCAGTACTTC
CASSLVGDIQETQYF
>.|TRBV15|.|TRBJ1-2
TGTGCCACCAGCAGAGATGGTGCGGACTATGGCTACACCTTC
CATSRDGADYGYTF
>.|TRBV10-3|TRBD1|TRBJ2-2
TGTGCCAGCAGTCAGGGACAGGGAGGGGCGTCGTCAGTTGGGCTGTTTTTT
CASSQGQGGASSVGLFF
>many|TRBV6-6|.|TRBJ1-1
TGTGCCAGCAGGCCCTTGTTGGAAGCTTTCTTT
CASRPLLEAFF
>.|TRBV25-1|.|TRBJ2-5
TGTGCCAGCGGTTCGGGTAGCGGTCTCCAAGAGACCCAGTACTTC
CASGSGSGLQETQYF
>.|TRBV14|.|TRBJ2-7
TGTGCCAGCAGCCAAGTTCTTGGCGGGGACTCCTACGAGCAGTACTTC
CASSQVLGGDSYEQYF
>.|TRBV11-3|.|TRBJ1-2
TGTGCCAGCAGCCCCACCAGGACTGCTATTTATGGCTACACCTTC
CASSPTRTAIYGYTF
>.|TRBV7-9|TRBD2|TRBJ2-7
TGTGCCAGCAGCTTAGTGGTCCCTAGCGGGGCCTCCCCCTCCGAGCAGTACTTC
CASSLVVPSGASPSEQYF
>.|TRBV10-3|.|TRBJ2-2
TGTGCCAGCAGTTACTTGGGACCGACAAAGAACACCGGGGAGCTGTTTTTT
CASSYLGPTKNTGELFF
>.|TRBV9|TRBD1|TRBJ1-2
TGTGCCGGCAGCCCCGGACAGGGCGACTATGGCTACACCTTC
CAGSPGQGDYGYTF
>many|TRBV12-3/TRBV12-4|TRBD1|TRBJ1-6
TGTGCCAGCAGGGGACAGGGGAATTCACCCCTCCACTTT
CASRGQGNSPLHF
>many|TRBV6-5|TRBD1|TRBJ1-2
TGTGCCAGCAGTTACGCTGGACAGGGCGGCGGCTACACCTTC
CASSYAGQGGGYTF
>many|TRBV10-3|.|TRBJ2-2
TGTGCCATCAGCCCCCGGGGTACAGGGAGCACCGGGGAGCTGTTTTTT
CAISPRGTGSTGELFF
>.|TRBV7-8|.|TRBJ2-5
TGTGCCAGCAGCCTCGCCATCAGGGAGACCCAGTACTTC
CASSLAIRETQYF
>.|TRBV7-6|TRBD1|TRBJ2-7
TGTGCCAGCAGCTTATGGGGGGGACAGGGGTTCTACGAGCAGTACTTC
CASSLWGGQGFYEQYF
>many|TRBV4-3|.|TRBJ2-5
TGCGCCAGCAGCCACGGACAGTTCCAAGAGACCCAGTACTTC
CASSHGQFQETQYF
>.|TRBV10-3|TRBD1|TRBJ1-6
TGTGCCATCAGGCAGACAGGGTCGGGTTCACCCCTCCACTTT
CAIRQTGSGSPLHF